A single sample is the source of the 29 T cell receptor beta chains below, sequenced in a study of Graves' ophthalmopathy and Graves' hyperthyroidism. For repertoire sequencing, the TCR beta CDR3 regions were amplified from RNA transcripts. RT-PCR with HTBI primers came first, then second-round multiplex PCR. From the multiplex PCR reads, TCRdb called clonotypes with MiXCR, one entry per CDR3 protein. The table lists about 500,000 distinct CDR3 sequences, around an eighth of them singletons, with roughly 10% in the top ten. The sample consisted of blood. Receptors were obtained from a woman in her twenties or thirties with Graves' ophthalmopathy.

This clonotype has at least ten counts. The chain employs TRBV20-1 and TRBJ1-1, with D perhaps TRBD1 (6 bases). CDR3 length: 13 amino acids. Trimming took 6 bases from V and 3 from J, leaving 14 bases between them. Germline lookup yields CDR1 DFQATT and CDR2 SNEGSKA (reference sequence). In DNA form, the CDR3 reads TGCAGTGCCGTCACAGGGTTGGACACTGAAGCTTTCTTT. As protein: CSAVTGLDTEAFF.

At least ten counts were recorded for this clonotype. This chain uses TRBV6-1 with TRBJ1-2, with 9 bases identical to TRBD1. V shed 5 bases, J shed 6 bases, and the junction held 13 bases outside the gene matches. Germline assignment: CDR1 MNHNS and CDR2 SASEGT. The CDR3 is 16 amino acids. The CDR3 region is CASSLTWTGEVDGYTF. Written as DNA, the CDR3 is TGTGCCAGCAGTCTAACCTGGACAGGGGAAGTGGATGGCTACACCTTC.

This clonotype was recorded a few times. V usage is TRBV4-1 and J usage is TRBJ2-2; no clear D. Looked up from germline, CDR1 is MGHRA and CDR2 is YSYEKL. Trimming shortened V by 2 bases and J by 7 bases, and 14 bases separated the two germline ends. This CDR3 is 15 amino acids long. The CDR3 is CASSQKGIDGGELFF. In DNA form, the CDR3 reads TGCGCCAGCAGCCAAAAGGGAATTGACGGCGGGGAGCTGTTTTTT.

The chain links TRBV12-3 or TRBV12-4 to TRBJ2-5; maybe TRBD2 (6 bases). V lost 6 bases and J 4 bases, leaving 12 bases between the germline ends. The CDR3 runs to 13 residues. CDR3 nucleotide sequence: TGTGCCAGCAGCACAGGAGCGGGAGAGACCCAGTACTTC. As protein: CASSTGAGETQYF.

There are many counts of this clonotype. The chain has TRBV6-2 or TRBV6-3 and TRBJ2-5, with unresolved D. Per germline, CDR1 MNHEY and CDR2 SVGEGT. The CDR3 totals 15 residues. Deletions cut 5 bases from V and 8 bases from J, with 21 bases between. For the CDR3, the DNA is TGTGCCAGCAGTCCCTATCCCGCCTTGGACCCTACCCAGTACTTC. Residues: CASSPYPALDPTQYF.

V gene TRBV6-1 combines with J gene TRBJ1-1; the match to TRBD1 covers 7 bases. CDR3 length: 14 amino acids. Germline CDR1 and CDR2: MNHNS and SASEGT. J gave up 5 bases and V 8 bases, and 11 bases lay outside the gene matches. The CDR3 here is CASSSGQLWTEAFF. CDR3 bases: TGTGCCAGCTCCTCGGGACAGTTGTGGACTGAAGCTTTCTTT.

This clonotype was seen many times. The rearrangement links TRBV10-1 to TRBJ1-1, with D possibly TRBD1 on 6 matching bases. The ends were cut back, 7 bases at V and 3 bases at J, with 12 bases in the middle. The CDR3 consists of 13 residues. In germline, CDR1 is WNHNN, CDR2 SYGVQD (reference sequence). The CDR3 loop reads CASIGGGYTEAFF. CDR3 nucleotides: TGCGCCAGCATCGGGGGCGGCTACACTGAAGCTTTCTTT.

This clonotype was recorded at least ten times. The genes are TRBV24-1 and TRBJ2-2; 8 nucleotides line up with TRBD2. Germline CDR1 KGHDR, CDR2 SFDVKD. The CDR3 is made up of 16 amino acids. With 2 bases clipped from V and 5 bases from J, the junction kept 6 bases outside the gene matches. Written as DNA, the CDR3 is TGTGCCACCAGTGATTCTGGCAGCGGGGGTACCGGGGAGCTGTTTTTT. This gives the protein CATSDSGSGGTGELFF.

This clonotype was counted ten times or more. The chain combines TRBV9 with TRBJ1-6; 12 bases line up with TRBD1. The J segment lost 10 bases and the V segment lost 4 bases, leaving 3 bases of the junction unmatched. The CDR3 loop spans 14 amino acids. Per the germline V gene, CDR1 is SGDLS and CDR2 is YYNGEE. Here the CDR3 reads CASSPGTGGSPLHF. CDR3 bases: TGTGCCAGCAGCCCCGGGACAGGGGGCTCACCCCTCCACTTT. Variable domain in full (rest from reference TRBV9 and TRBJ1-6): DSGVTQTPKHLITATGQRVTLRCSPRSGDLSVYWYQQSLDQGLQFLIQYYNGEERAKGNILERFSAQQFPDLHSELNLSSLELGDSALYFCASSPGTGGSPLHFGNGTRLTVT.

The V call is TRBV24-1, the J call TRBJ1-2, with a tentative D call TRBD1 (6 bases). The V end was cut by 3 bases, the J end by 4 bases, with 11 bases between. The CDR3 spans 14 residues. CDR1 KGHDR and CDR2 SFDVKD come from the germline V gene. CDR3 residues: CATSDRTAIYGYTF. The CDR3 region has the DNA TGTGCCACCAGTGATCGGACAGCGATCTATGGCTACACCTTC.

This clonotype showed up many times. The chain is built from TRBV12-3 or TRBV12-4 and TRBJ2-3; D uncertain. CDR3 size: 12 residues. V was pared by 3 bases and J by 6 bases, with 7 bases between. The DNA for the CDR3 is TGTGCCAGCAGTTTGGCTAGGGATACGCAGTATTTT. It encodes CASSLARDTQYF.

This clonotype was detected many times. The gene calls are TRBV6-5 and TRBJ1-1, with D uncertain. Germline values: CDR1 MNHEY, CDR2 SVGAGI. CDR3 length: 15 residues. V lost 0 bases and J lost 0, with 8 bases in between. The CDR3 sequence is CASSYSVRMNTEAFF. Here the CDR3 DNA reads TGTGCCAGCAGTTACTCGGTCAGGATGAACACTGAAGCTTTCTTT.

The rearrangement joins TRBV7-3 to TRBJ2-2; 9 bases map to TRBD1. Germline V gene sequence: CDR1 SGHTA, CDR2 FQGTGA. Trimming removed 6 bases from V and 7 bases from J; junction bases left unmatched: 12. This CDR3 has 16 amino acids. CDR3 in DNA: TGTGCCAGCAGTCGCCTAACCGGGACAGGGATCGGGGAGCTGTTTTTT. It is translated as CASSRLTGTGIGELFF.

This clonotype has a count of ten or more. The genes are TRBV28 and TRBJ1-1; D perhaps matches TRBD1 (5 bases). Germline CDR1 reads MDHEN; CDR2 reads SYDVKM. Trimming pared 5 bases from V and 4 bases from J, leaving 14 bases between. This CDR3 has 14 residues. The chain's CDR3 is CASSRRRGGTEAFF. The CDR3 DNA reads TGTGCCAGCAGTCGTCGGCGGGGCGGCACTGAAGCTTTCTTT. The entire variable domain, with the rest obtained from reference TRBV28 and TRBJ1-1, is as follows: DVKVTQSSRYLVKRTGEKVFLECVQDMDHENMFWYRQDPGLGLRLIYFSYDVKMKEKGDIPEGYSVSREKKERFSLILESASTNQTSMYLCASSRRRGGTEAFFGQGTRLTVV.

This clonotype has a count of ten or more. The CDR3 DNA reads as TGTGCCAGCATCGGGGAATACGAGCAGTACTTC. This sequence encodes CASIGEYEQYF. The J gene is TRBJ2-7, the V gene TRBV28; tentatively, D is TRBD2 (5 bases). The CDR3 length is 11 residues. Deletions cut 7 bases from V and 4 bases from J, with 8 bases between. Germline V gene sequence: CDR1 MDHEN, CDR2 SYDVKM.

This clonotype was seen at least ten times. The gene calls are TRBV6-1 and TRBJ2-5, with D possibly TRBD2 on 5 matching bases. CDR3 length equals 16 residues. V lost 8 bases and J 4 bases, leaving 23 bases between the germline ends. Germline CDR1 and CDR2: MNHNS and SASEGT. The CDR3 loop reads CASRGVPAFGGETQYF. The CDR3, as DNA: TGTGCCAGCCGTGGGGTGCCAGCTTTTGGAGGAGAGACCCAGTACTTC.

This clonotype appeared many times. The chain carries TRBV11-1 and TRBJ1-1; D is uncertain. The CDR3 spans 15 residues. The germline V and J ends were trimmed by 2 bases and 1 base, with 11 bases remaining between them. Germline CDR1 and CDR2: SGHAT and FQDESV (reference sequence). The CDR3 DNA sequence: TGTGCCAGCAGCTTATATGCATTGGGGAACACTGAAGCTTTCTTT. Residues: CASSLYALGNTEAFF.

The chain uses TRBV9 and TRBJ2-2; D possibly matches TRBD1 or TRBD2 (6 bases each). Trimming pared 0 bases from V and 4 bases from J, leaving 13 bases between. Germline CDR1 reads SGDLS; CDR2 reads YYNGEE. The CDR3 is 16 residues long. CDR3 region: CASSVGRGAGTGELFF. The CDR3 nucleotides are TGTGCCAGCAGCGTAGGAAGGGGGGCGGGCACCGGGGAGCTGTTTTTT.

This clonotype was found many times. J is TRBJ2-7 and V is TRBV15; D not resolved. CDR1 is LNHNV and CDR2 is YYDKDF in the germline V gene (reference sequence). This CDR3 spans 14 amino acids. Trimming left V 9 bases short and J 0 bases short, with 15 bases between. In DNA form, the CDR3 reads TGTGCCACTAACGCAATCCTGACCTCCTACGAGCAGTACTTC. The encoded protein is CATNAILTSYEQYF.

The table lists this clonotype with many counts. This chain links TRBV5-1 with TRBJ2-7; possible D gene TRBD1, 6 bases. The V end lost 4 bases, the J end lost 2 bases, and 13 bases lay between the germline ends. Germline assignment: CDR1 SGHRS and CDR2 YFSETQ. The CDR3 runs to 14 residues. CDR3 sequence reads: CASSHNTGPYEQYF. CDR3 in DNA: TGCGCCAGCAGCCACAATACAGGGCCCTACGAGCAGTACTTC.

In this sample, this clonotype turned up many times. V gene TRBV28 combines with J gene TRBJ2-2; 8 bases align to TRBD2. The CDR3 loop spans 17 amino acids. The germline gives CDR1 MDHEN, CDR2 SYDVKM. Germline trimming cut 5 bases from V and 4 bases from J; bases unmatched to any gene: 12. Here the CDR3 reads CASSVVGSGEFTGELFF. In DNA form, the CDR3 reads TGTGCCAGCAGTGTCGTTGGTAGCGGGGAATTCACCGGGGAGCTGTTTTTT.

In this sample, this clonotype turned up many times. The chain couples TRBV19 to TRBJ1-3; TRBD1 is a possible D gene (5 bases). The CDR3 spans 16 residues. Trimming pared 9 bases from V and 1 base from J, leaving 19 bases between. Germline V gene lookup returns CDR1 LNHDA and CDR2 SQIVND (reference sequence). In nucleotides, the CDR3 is TGTGCCAGCACCTTCCTGGGACCGGGATCTGGAAACACCATATATTTT. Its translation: CASTFLGPGSGNTIYF.

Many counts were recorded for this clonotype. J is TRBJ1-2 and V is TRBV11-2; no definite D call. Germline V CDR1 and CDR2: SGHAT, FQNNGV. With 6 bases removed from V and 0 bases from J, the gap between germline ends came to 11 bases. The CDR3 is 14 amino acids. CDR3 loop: CASSSDGANYGYTF. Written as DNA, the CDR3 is TGTGCCAGCAGTTCAGACGGTGCTAACTATGGCTACACCTTC.

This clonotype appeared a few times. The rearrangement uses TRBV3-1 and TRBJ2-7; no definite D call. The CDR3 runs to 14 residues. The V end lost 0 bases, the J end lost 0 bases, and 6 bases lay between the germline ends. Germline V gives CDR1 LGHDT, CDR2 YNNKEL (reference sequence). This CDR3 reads CASSQEGSSYEQYF. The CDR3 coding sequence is TGTGCCAGCAGCCAAGAAGGATCCTCCTACGAGCAGTACTTC.

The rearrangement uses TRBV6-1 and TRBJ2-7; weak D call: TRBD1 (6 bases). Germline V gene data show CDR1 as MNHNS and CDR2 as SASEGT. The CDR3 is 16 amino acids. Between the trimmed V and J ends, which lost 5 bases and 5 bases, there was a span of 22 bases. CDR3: CASSQDRFGFGDEQYF. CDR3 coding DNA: TGTGCCAGCAGTCAAGACAGGTTTGGTTTTGGGGACGAGCAGTACTTC.

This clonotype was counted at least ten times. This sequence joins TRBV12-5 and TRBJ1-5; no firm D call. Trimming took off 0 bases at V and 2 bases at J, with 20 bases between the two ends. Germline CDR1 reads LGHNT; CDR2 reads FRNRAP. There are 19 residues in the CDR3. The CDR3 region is CASGLVLRGLGIRNQPQHF. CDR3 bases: TGTGCTAGTGGTTTGGTACTTCGTGGGCTGGGGATTCGCAATCAGCCCCAGCATTTT.

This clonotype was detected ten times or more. CDR3 DNA: TGTGCCAGCAGGGCGGGAGGGTCGTCGGAGACCCAGTACTTC. Its translation is CASRAGGSSETQYF. The rearrangement uses TRBV12-3 or TRBV12-4 and TRBJ2-5; 9 bases are shared with TRBD2. The CDR3 runs 14 residues. V was pared by 6 bases and J by 5 bases, with 7 bases of the junction left unmatched.

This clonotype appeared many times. CDR3 loop: CASSAQLAGGSETQYF. The CDR3, as DNA: TGTGCCAGTAGTGCTCAACTAGCGGGAGGGTCAGAGACCCAGTACTTC. V gene TRBV19 combines with J gene TRBJ2-5; 13 nucleotides match TRBD2. The CDR3 extends over 16 amino acids. The germline gives CDR1 LNHDA, CDR2 SQIVND (reference sequence). Trimming removed 5 bases from V and 4 bases from J; junction bases left unmatched: 7.

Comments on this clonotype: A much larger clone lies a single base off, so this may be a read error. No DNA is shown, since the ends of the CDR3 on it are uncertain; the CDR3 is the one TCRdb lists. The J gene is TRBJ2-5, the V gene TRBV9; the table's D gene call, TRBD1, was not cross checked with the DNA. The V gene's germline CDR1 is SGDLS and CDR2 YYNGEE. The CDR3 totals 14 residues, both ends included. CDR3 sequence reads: CASSVAAGAETKYF.